The TCR beta chain under discussion was sequenced for a study of T cells in Graves' hyperthyroidism and ophthalmopathy. Findings and caveats of the study: A model of 13 V-J pairs discriminated ophthalmopathy from stable hyperthyroidism.

An absence of ophthalmopathy progression within 18 months meant stable Graves' hyperthyroidism. Exclusions: uncontrolled infection, other autoimmune disease, pregnancy, lactation. The PBMCs were sourced from fresh peripheral blood (10 ml). The investigators amplified TCR beta CDR3 regions from RNA transcripts. In the first-round RT-PCR of the TCR CDR3, the HTBI primer set was used. TCRdb redid the calling of the multiplex PCR reads with MiXCR, one entry per CDR3 protein. The sample lists under 250,000 distinct CDR3 sequences; about a sixth were seen once. This clonotype was recorded many times. Its antigen remains unidentified. Sample: blood. This receptor was taken from a woman in her forties or fifties with Graves' hyperthyroidism.

CDR3 nucleotide sequence: TGTGCCAGCAGCCCCCCCGGAGTAGCGGCTAGCACAGATACGCAGTATTTT. It specifies CASSPPGVAASTDTQYF. The rearrangement joins TRBV7-3 to TRBJ2-3; possible D gene TRBD2, 6 bases. Germline assignment: CDR1 SGHTA and CDR2 FQGTGA. V shed 5 bases and J shed 0 bases, with 18 bases lying between them. CDR3 length equals 17 residues.